These 3 T cell receptor beta chains originate from one sample sequenced in a study of T cells in Graves' hyperthyroidism and ophthalmopathy. RNA transcripts were the template for amplifying TCR beta CDR3 regions. The TCR CDR3 was amplified in a first-round RT-PCR using the HTBI primer set. TCRdb recomputed calls from the multiplex PCR reads with MiXCR, one row per CDR3 protein. The sample has around 480,000 distinct CDR3 sequences; about an eighth are singletons. The sequenced sample was blood. These receptors all stem from a woman aged 18-29 years with Graves' hyperthyroidism.

This clonotype occurred many times. The chain recombines TRBV28 with TRBJ2-2, with D possibly TRBD1 on 6 matching bases. The germline V gene has CDR1 MDHEN and CDR2 SYDVKM. Trimming left V 7 bases short and J 4 bases short, with 16 bases between. This CDR3 has 15 amino acids. CDR3 sequence reads: CASIEQGIGTGELFF. The CDR3 region has the DNA TGTGCCAGCATTGAGCAGGGGATCGGCACCGGGGAGCTGTTTTTT. Complete variable domain (other parts from reference TRBV28 and TRBJ2-2): DVKVTQSSRYLVKRTGEKVFLECVQDMDHENMFWYRQDPGLGLRLIYFSYDVKMKEKGDIPEGYSVSREKKERFSLILESASTNQTSMYLCASIEQGIGTGELFFGEGSRLTVL.

The chain recombines TRBV29-1 with TRBJ1-4, with D maybe TRBD1 (6 bases). The CDR3 loop spans 13 amino acids. V shed 3 bases and J shed 7 bases, with 12 bases lying between them. Per the germline V gene, CDR1 is SQVTM and CDR2 is ANQGSEA. The CDR3 here is CSVEAQGSEKLFF. The CDR3 DNA follows: TGCAGCGTTGAGGCGCAGGGGAGTGAAAAACTGTTTTTT. Based on the CDR3 plus reference TRBV29-1 and TRBJ1-4, the full variable domain is SAVISQKPSRDICQRGTSLTIQCQVDSQVTMMFWYRQQPGQSLTLIATANQGSEATYESGFVIDKFPISRPNLTFSTLTVSNMSPEDSSIYLCSVEAQGSEKLFFGSGTQLSVL.

This clonotype has at least ten counts. A read error may explain this, as a much larger clone is one base away. This chain uses TRBV7-3 with TRBJ2-1; D is uncertain. Trimming removed 5 bases at V and 6 bases at J, with 5 bases between. Germline V gene lookup returns CDR1 SGHTA and CDR2 FQGTGA. The CDR3 totals 11 residues. CDR3 protein: CASSDFNEQFF. CDR3 bases: TGTGCCAGCAGCGACTTCAATGAGCAGTTCTTC. The full variable domain, its missing parts supplied by reference TRBV7-3 and TRBJ2-1, is GAGVSQTPSNKVTEKGKYVELRCDPISGHTALYWYRQSLGQGPEFLIYFQGTGAADDSGLPNDRFFAVRPEGSVSTLKIQRTERGDSAVYLCASSDFNEQFFGPGTRLTVL.